Presented here are 18 T cell receptor beta chains from one specimen sequenced in a study of tumor-infiltrating lymphocytes in primary liver carcinoma (dated by TCRdb to the late 2010s). For sequencing, an Illumina HiSeq 2500 was employed. TCRbeta-specific cDNA was reverse-transcribed from about 520 ng total RNA using a constant-region primer and ProtoScript II reverse transcriptase. TCRbeta libraries were built with three nested multiplex PCR rounds, a slightly modified ARM-PCR procedure. The first two PCR rounds used multiplex TRBV1-TRBV30 forward primers with a Cbeta reverse primer, each for roughly 11 cycles. TCRdb reprocessed the public reads (quality trimming at Q25 with fastp, clone calling with MiXCR) and kept in-frame beta chains. Each record represents a unique CDR3 protein, reported with the most common genes and DNA among its rows. The sample contains about 200,000 distinct CDR3 sequences, roughly two thirds of them found a single time. The ten largest make up about 7.1% of the sample.

RNA from unsorted whole blood was extracted with TRIzol reagent, and germline DNA was obtained with the DNeasy Blood & Tissue kit. The sample was peripheral blood. These receptors all come from a woman aged 55-70 years with primary liver carcinoma and hepatitis B virus infection.

The chain employs TRBV29-1 and TRBJ2-3; 8 nucleotides agree with TRBD1. CDR3 length: 15 amino acids. Germline V gene data show CDR1 as SQVTM and CDR2 as ANQGSEA. With V trimmed by 7 bases and J by 2 bases, 11 bases remained unmatched. CDR3 coding DNA: TGCAGCGCCGAACTGACAGGGGTCCTCACAGATACGCAGTATTTT. It yields the protein CSAELTGVLTDTQYF.

In regard to this clonotype: Mismatch with germline at one junction end may stem from a read error. This rearrangement joins TRBV11-2 to TRBJ1-5; D not certain. This CDR3 comprises 13 residues. Germline CDR1 and CDR2: SGHAT and FQNNGV. CDR3 loop: CDSSLVSNQPRHF. The CDR3 DNA is TGTGACAGCAGCTTAGTTTCCAATCAGCCCCGGCATTTT.

The chain employs TRBV11-2 and TRBJ2-4; no clear D gene. Germline V gene sequence: CDR1 SGHAT, CDR2 FQNNGV. The V and J ends lost 9 bases and 2 bases respectively, with 23 bases between them. The CDR3 has 17 amino acids. CDR3 nucleotides: TGTGCCAGTAGCCAGGCCGACCCCTGGATTCCCAAAAACATTCAGTACTTC. It specifies CASSQADPWIPKNIQYF.

As concerns this clonotype: A read error is possible here, since a much larger clone lies one base away. This chain uses TRBV4-2 with TRBJ2-3; D is unclear. Per the germline V gene, CDR1 is LGHNA and CDR2 is YNFKEQ. The V end was cut by 0 bases, the J end by 6 bases, with 10 bases between. The CDR3 sequence is 14 residues long. CDR3 in amino acids: CASSQEVLGDTQYF. Here the CDR3 DNA reads TGTGCCAGCAGCCAAGAAGTGTTAGGGGATACGCAGTATTTT.

The sample holds many counts of this clonotype. CDR3 coding DNA: TGCGCCAGCAGCCTGGACAGGGCCGCCTATGGCTACACCTTC. Residues: CASSLDRAAYGYTF. V and J are TRBV5-1 and TRBJ1-2, with 8 bases identical to TRBD1. There are 14 residues in the CDR3. After removal of 4 bases from V and 4 bases from J, the junction contained 6 bases not matched to a gene. Germline V gene sequence: CDR1 SGHRS, CDR2 YFSETQ.

Concerning this clonotype itself: A much larger clone differs by one base, so this may be a read error. The chain couples TRBV7-8 to TRBJ2-7; no definite D call. This CDR3 is built from 14 residues. The germline CDR1 and CDR2 sequences are SGHVS and FQNEAQ. V was cut by 5 bases and J by 3 bases, with 14 bases left in between. The CDR3 DNA follows: TGTGCCAGCAGCCCTTCTCCCGAACGCTACGAGCAGTACTTC. Encoded protein: CASSPSPERYEQYF.

This clonotype was recorded only once. No conserved phenylalanine or tryptophan ends this CDR3, so it is likely a read error. V is TRBV11-3 and J is TRBJ1-2; no reliable D call. This CDR3 has 10 residues. Trimming stripped 9 bases from V and 4 bases from J, with 6 bases between. Germline-derived CDR1 and CDR2 are SGHNT and YENEEA. CDR3 nucleotides: TGTGCCAGTAGCACCTATGGCTACACCTCC. It encodes CASSTYGYTS.

This clonotype was seen a handful of times. The genes are TRBV10-3 and TRBJ1-4, with D possibly TRBD1 on 5 matching bases. The CDR3 has 15 residues. V was clipped by 6 bases and J by 7 bases, with 18 bases between them. From germline, CDR1 is ENHRY and CDR2 SYGVKD. Written as DNA, the CDR3 is TGTGCCATCAGCGCTACAGGAACCCTTGGTGAAAAACTGTTTTTT. It codes for CAISATGTLGEKLFF.

As concerns this clonotype: The junction and the germline gene differ at one end; a read error may be behind it. The chain is built from TRBV29-1 and TRBJ2-1, with 9 bases that match TRBD2. The CDR3 extends over 17 amino acids. Germline assignment: CDR1 SQVTM and CDR2 ANQGSEA. The CDR3 loop is CSVDDGTSKSSYDEQFF. CDR3 nucleotide sequence: TGTAGCGTTGACGACGGGACTAGCAAAAGCTCCTACGATGAGCAGTTCTTC.

In this sample, this clonotype turned up a few times. The genes are TRBV10-2 and TRBJ1-4; 8 bases agree with TRBD1. Germline loops: CDR1 WSHSY, CDR2 SAAADI. Trimming cost V 6 bases and J 8 bases; bases outside gene matches: 11. This CDR3 spans 15 amino acids. CDR3 amino acids: CASRRAGGAQEKLFF. In DNA, the CDR3 is TGCGCCAGCAGGAGAGCAGGGGGCGCACAGGAAAAACTGTTTTTT.

As concerns this clonotype: One junction end disagrees with the germline gene, perhaps due to a read error. V gene TRBV5-1 combines with J gene TRBJ2-5; no reliable D call. CDR3 size: 14 residues. Germline CDR1 SGHRS, CDR2 YFSETQ. CDR3 nucleotide sequence: TGCGCCAGCAGCTTGGAGGGAAACCATGAGACCCAGTACTTC. Encoded protein: CASSLEGNHETQYF.

This sequence joins TRBV5-5 and TRBJ1-2, with no clear D. This CDR3 comprises 13 residues. Germline V gene data show CDR1 as SGHKS and CDR2 as YYEKEE (reference sequence). The CDR3 is CYSSFHTNYGYTF. CDR3 DNA sequence: TGTTACAGCAGCTTTCACACCAACTATGGCTACACCTTC. Using reference TRBV5-5 and TRBJ1-2 for the parts outside the CDR3, the full variable domain is DAGVTQSPTHLIKTRGQQVTLRCSPISGHKSVSWYQQVLGQGPQFIFQYYEKEERGRGNFPDRFSARQFPNYSSELNVNALLLGDSALYLCYSSFHTNYGYTFGSGTRLTVV.

A note on this clonotype: Compared with germline, one end of the junction differs, possibly owing to a read error. The gene calls are TRBV4-1 and TRBJ1-1, with TRBD1 as a possible D gene (5 bases). CDR3 size: 13 residues. Germline assignment: CDR1 MGHRA and CDR2 YSYEKL. CDR3 sequence (DNA): TGCGCCAGTAGCCAAGTAGGGGCCACTGAAGCTTTCTTT. It codes for CASSQVGATEAFF.

V and J are TRBV28 and TRBJ2-7; 12 bases align to TRBD2. The germline gives CDR1 MDHEN, CDR2 SYDVKM. CDR3 length equals 15 residues. Trimming took 7 bases from V and 1 from J; bases not matched to a gene: 5. In DNA form, the CDR3 reads TGTGCCAGCACCGAGACTAGCGGGAGTTCCTACGAGCAGTACTTC. Protein product: CASTETSGSSYEQYF.

Worth noting for this clonotype: This could be a read error, since a much larger clone is one nucleotide away. The rearrangement joins TRBV7-8 to TRBJ1-5, with TRBD1 matching 8 bases. Germline CDR1 reads SGHVS; CDR2 reads FQNEAQ. CDR3 length: 14 amino acids. CDR3 region: CASNLYRGSQPQHF. The CDR3 DNA reads TGTGCCAGCAACTTATACAGGGGGAGTCAGCCCCAGCATTTT.

The chain joins TRBV19 to TRBJ2-1; D not resolved. The germline gives CDR1 LNHDA, CDR2 SQIVND (reference sequence). V was clipped by 8 bases and J by 7 bases, with 15 bases between them. There are 13 residues in the CDR3. DNA for the CDR3: TGTGCCAGTGCCCCTTTAGGGCAAAATGAGCAGTTCTTC. Its protein product is CASAPLGQNEQFF.

Here the CDR3 reads CASRPNSGRSYNEQFF. The CDR3 coding sequence is TGTGCCAGCAGACCTAATAGCGGGAGATCCTACAATGAGCAGTTCTTC. This chain uses TRBV7-9 with TRBJ2-1; 9 bases agree with TRBD2. CDR3 length: 16 residues. The J segment lost 1 base and the V segment lost 6 bases, leaving 7 bases of the junction unmatched. Germline CDR1 reads SEHNR; CDR2 reads FQNEAQ (reference sequence).

Notes on this clonotype: The junction and the germline gene differ at one end; a read error may be behind it. The genes are TRBV11-1 and TRBJ2-6, with D possibly TRBD1 on 5 matching bases. CDR3 length: 17 residues. Germline V gene lookup returns CDR1 SGHAT and CDR2 FQDESV (reference sequence). The CDR3 DNA is TGTGCCAACTCATTGGCCTTTTCGAGCTCTGGGGCCAACGGCCTGACTTTC. It encodes CANSLAFSSSGANGLTF.